The source of this TCR beta chain is a study of cytomegalovirus exposure and HLA in healthy donors. Broader study findings: Overall, around 160 TCR beta chains were annotated as cytomegalovirus-associated.

Details on this clone: Antigen specificity is unknown.

Germline values: CDR1 SQVTM, CDR2 ANQGSEA. The CDR3 is 14 amino acids. V dropped 4 bases and J dropped 4; count of bases not matched to a gene: 4. TCRdb's copy holds only in-frame clones and misses some; the assay was immunoSEQ multiplex PCR. The table includes over 150,000 clones, around 84% detected once. This receptor was obtained from a human donor in good health. This chain uses TRBV29-1 with TRBJ2-1; 10 bases align to TRBD2. The sequenced sample was PBMCs. The CDR3 coding sequence is TGCAGCGTTGGCAGACTAGCGGGTTACAATGAGCAGTTCTTC. Its translation is CSVGRLAGYNEQFF.